Sequencing of this T cell receptor beta chain was carried out in a study of T-cell memory formation after mild COVID-19. Study-wide results and limits: Clones that contracted clustered mainly in CM and EM if CD4+ and in EMRA if CD8+.

This clonotype has only one observation. Its antigen is not identified. This CDR3 has 19 amino acids. Germline V lookup: CDR1 KGHSH, CDR2 LQKENI. The V gene end was trimmed by 2 bases and the J gene end by 3 bases; junction bases not matched to a gene: 15. TCRdb redid the calling of the 5' RACE reads with MiXCR, one entry per CDR3 protein. The sample has roughly 500,000 distinct CDR3 sequences, around 21% seen once. This chain joins TRBV18 and TRBJ2-7; 11 nucleotides line up with TRBD2. Sample: PBMCs or a T cell subset sorted from them (not recorded which). The TCR sequence derives from an adult woman who had mild COVID-19 (a few samples of this study predate the infection). Cell type and time point are not known. The CDR3 nucleotides are TGTGCCAGCTCACCAGAGTCTTACCCACTAGCGGGGGCCCGCTACGAGCAGTACTTC. It codes for CASSPESYPLAGARYEQYF.